This note documents a single T cell receptor (beta chain) sequence. Its antigen has not been determined. No qualities accompany the bases; no much larger clone lies one base away. This sample was included in a study of response to subunit inactivated influenza vaccine (dated by TCRdb to 2016 to 2019). For the study in its entirety: Deep quantitative T cell receptor repertoire profiling was used in the study to track responses to a trivalent subunit inactivated influenza vaccine. Study-level results and caveats: According to the authors, only a limited number of new T cells may be recruited by each seasonal influenza vaccination.

Relative to germline, V is 0 bases shorter and J is 2 bases shorter, with 13 bases between their ends. Inclusive of the bounding cysteine and phenylalanine, the CDR3 is 16 residues long. Here the CDR3 DNA is all that survives: 48 bases in frame from base 1. According to the germline V gene, CDR1 reads SGDLS and CDR2 reads YYNGEE. The method was RT-PCR. TCRdb names Illumina HiSeq 2500 as the instrument used. Clones were called with MiXCR by TCRdb after fastp trimmed the public reads at Q25, and only in-frame beta chains were retained. Rows matching on CDR3 protein sequence are summarized as one entry with the most common DNA and genes. In this sample the table shows about half a million distinct CDR3 sequences, about 25% of which occur a single time. The ten largest account for 1.5% to 2% of the sample.

The material sequenced was CD4+ T cells sorted from PBMCs, taken less than 6 days after vaccination. The chain couples TRBV9 to TRBJ2-3; D gene: possibly TRBD2, on 6 matching bases. The TCR comes from a middle-aged man who received an inactivated influenza vaccine. Donor details come from another sample of the same person, matched by shared clones. The base sequence is TGTGCCAGCAGCGTAGTAGGGTTAGCGGCCACAGATACGCAGTATTTT. This yields the protein CASSVVGLAATDTQYF.